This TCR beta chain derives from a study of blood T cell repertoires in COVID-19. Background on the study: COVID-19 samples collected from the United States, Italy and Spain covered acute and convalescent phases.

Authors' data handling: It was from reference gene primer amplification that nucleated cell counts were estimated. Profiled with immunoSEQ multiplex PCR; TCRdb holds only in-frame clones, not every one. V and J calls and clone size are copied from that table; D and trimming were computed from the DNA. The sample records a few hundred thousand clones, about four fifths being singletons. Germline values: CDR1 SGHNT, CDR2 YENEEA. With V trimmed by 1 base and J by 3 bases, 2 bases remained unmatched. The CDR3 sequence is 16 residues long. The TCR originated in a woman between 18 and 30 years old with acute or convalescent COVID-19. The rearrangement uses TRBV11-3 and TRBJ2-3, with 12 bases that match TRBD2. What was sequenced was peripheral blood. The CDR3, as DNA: TGTGCCAGCAGCTTAGGGACTAGCGGGAATACAGATACGCAGTATTTT. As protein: CASSLGTSGNTDTQYF. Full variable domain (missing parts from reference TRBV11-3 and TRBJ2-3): EAGVVQSPRYKIIEKKQPVAFWCNPISGHNTLYWYLQNLGQGPELLIRYENEEAVDDSQLPKDRFSAERLKGVDSTLKIQPAELGDSAVYLCASSLGTSGNTDTQYFGPGTRLTVL.